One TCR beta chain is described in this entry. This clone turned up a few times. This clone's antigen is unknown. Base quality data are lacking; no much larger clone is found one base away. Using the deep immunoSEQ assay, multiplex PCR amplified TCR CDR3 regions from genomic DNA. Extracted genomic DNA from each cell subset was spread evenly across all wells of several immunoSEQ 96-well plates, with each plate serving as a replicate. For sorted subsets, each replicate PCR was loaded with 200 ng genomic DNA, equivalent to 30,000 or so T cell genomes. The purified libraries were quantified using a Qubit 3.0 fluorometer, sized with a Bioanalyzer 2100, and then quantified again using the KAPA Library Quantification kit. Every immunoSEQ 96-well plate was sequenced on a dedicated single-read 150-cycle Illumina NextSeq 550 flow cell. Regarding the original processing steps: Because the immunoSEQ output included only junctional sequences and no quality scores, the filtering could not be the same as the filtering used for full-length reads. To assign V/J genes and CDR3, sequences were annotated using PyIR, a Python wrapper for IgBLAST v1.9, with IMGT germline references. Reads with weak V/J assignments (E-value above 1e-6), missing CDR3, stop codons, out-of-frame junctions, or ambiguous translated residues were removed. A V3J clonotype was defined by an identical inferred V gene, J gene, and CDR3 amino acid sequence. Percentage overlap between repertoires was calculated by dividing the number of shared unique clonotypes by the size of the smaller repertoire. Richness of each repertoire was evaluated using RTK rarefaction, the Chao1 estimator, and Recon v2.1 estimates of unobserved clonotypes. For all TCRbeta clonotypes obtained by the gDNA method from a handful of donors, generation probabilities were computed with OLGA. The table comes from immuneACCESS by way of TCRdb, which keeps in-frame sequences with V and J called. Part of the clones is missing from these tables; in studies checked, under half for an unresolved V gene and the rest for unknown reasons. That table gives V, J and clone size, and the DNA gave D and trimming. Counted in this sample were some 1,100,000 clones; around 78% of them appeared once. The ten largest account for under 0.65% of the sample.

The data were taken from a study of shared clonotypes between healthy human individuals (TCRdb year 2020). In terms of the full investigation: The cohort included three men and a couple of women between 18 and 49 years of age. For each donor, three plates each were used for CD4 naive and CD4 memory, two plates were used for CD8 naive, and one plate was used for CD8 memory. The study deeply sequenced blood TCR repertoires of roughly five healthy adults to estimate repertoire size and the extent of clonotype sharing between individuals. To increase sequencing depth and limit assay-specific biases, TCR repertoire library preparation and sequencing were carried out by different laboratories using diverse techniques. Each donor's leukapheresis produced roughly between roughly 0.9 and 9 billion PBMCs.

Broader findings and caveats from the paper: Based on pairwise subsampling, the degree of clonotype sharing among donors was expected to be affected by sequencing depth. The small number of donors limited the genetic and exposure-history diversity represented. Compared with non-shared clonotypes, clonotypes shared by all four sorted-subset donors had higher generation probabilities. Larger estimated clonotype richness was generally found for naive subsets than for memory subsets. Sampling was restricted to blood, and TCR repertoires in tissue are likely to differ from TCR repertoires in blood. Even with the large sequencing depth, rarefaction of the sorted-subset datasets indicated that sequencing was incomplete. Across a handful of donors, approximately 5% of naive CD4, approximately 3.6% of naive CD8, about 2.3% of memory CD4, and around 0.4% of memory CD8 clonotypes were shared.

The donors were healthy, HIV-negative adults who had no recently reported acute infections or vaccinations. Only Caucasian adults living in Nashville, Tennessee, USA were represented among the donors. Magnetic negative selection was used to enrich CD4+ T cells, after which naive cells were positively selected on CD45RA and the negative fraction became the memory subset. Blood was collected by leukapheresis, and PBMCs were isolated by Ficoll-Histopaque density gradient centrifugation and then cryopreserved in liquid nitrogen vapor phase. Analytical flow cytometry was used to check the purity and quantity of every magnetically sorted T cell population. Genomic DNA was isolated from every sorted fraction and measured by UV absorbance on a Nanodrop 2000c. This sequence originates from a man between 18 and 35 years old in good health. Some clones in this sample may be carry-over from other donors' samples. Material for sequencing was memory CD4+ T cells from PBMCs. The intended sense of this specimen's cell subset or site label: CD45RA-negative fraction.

The bases read TGCGCCAGCAGCTTAGCGGCAGTCTATGGCTACACCTTC. The resulting protein is CASSLAAVYGYTF. The chain was built from TRBV5-1 and TRBJ1-2; confidence is insufficient to name the D gene. From its cysteine to its phenylalanine, the CDR3 spans 13 amino acids. The retained sequence is limited to the CDR3, 39 bases, with the frame set at the first base. CDR1 and CDR2 (SGHRS, YFSETQ) derive from the germline V gene. V is pared back by 2 bases and J by 4 bases, with 9 bases lying between the germline termini.